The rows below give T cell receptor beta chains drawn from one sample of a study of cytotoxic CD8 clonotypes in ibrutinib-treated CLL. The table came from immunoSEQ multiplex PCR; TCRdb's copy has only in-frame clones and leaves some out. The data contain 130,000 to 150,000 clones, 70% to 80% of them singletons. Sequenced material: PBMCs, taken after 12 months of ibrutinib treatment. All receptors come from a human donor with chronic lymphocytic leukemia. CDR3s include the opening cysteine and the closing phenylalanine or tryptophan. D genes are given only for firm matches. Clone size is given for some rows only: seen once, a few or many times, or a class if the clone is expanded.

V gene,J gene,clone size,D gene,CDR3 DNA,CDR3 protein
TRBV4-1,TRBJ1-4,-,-,TGCGCCAGCAGCCAATTTGGTTCGCATGGTGAAAAACTGTTTTTT,CASSQFGSHGEKLFF
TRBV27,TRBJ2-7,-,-,TGTGCCAGCAGTGGGCAGGGCGACGAGCAGTACTTC,CASSGQGDEQYF
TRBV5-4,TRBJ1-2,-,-,TGTGCCAGCAGCTTGTTGGGGTTCTGGGGCGGCTACACCTTC,CASSLLGFWGGYTF
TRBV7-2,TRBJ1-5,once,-,TGTGCCAGCAGCCTTCGGGGAAATCAGCCCCAGCATTTT,CASSLRGNQPQHF
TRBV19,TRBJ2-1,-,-,TGTGCCAGTAGAGAATACGAGGGGAACCTGAATGATATACAATGTCCGGTTCAGTTCTTC,CASREYEGNLNDIQCPVQFF
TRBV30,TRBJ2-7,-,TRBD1,TGTGCCTGGAGGGGGGACAGCTACGAGCAGTACTTC,CAWRGDSYEQYF
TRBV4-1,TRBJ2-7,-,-,TGCGCCAGCAGCCTACGGACTGCCCCGAAGTACGAGCAGTACTTC,CASSLRTAPKYEQYF
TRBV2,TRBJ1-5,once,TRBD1,TGTGCCAGCAGTGAACCGCGGGACAGGGGAGGCAATCAGCCCCAGCATTTT,CASSEPRDRGGNQPQHF
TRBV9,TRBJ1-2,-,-,TGTGCCAGCAGCCCTCAGGGAAGCTATGGCTACACCTTC,CASSPQGSYGYTF
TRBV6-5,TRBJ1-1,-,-,TGTGCCAGCAGTTACTCTTGGGGTCTGGGAACTGAAGCTTTCTTT,CASSYSWGLGTEAFF
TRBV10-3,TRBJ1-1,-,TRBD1,TGTGCCATCAGTGAACCCGGACAGGGGGCATCGACTGAAGCTTTCTTT,CAISEPGQGASTEAFF
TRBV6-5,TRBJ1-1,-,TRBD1,TGTGCCAGCAGGTTACAGGGGCCGAACACTGAAGCTTTCTTT,CASRLQGPNTEAFF